These T cell receptor beta chains were read from a single sample in a study of blood T cell repertoires in COVID-19. Sequencing was performed with immunoSEQ multiplex PCR; in TCRdb, only in-frame clones are kept and a portion is missing. The data contain over 250,000 clones, roughly 90% of them singletons. Sequencing was done on a sample of peripheral blood. The receptor source for this set is a man in his 60s who had recovered from COVID-19. The CDR3 runs from the conserved cysteine through the conserved F or W. D genes are given only for firm matches. Only some rows state a clone size, as once, few, many or a class for expanded clones.

J	size	D	V	CDR3	DNA
TRBJ2-3	.	TRBD2	TRBV5-1	CASSFGGETTDTQYF	TGCGCCAGCAGCTTCGGGGGGGAAACGACAGATACGCAGTATTTT
TRBJ2-1	once	TRBD1	TRBV18	CASSSGQGLPNEQFF	TGTGCCAGCTCATCCGGACAGGGACTTCCCAATGAGCAGTTCTTC
TRBJ1-1	.	.	TRBV12-3/TRBV12-4	CATKTDLNTEAFF	TGTGCCACTAAGACGGACTTAAACACTGAAGCTTTCTTT
TRBJ2-2	.	.	TRBV6-5	CASSYSQGTNTGELFF	TGTGCCAGCAGTTACTCCCAGGGTACGAACACCGGGGAGCTGTTTTTT
TRBJ2-1	.	TRBD2	TRBV3-1/TRBV3-2	CASSQGGGPNHEQFF	TGTGCCAGCAGCCAAGGCGGGGGGCCGAACCATGAGCAGTTCTTC
TRBJ2-5	.	TRBD2	TRBV4-1	CASSHPGEAGDLQETQYF	TGCGCCAGCAGCCATCCAGGGGAAGCGGGGGACCTACAAGAGACCCAGTACTTC
TRBJ2-2	.	.	TRBV9	CASSVLQGSYNTGELFF	TGTGCCAGCAGCGTACTTCAGGGGTCTTATAACACCGGGGAGCTGTTTTTT
TRBJ2-3	.	TRBD1	TRBV29-1	CSVEDRGQISSTDTQYF	TGCAGCGTTGAAGATAGGGGACAGATCTCTAGCACAGATACGCAGTATTTT
TRBJ2-5	.	TRBD1	TRBV14	CASSQLDRGETQYF	TGTGCCAGCAGCCAGTTGGACAGGGGAGAGACCCAGTACTTC
TRBJ2-7	.	.	TRBV11-2	CASTEGVLSYEQYF	TGTGCCAGCACAGAGGGAGTTCTCTCCTACGAGCAGTACTTC
TRBJ2-2	.	TRBD1	TRBV7-8	CASSRRRDRSGELFF	TGTGCCAGCAGCCGGCGCCGGGACAGGTCCGGGGAGCTGTTTTTT
TRBJ1-2	.	TRBD1	TRBV5-1	CASSGDRGFYGYTF	TGCGCCAGCAGCGGGGACAGGGGGTTCTATGGCTACACCTTC
TRBJ1-2	.	TRBD1	TRBV14	CASSQVQTGDPGYTF	TGTGCCAGCAGCCAAGTCCAAACAGGGGATCCTGGCTACACCTTC
TRBJ2-7	.	.	TRBV7-3	CASSSRTGNYEQYF	TGTGCCAGCAGCTCGCGGACGGGAAACTACGAGCAGTACTTC
TRBJ2-1	few	TRBD1	TRBV5-6	CASSLPGQNYNEQFF	TGTGCCAGCAGCTTGCCGGGACAGAACTACAATGAGCAGTTCTTC
TRBJ1-1	few	TRBD1	TRBV12-3/TRBV12-4	CASSNRGAAFF	TGTGCCAGCAGCAACAGGGGTGCAGCTTTCTTT
TRBJ2-7	.	TRBD2	TRBV7-9	CASSSRGGSDEQYF	TGTGCCAGCAGCTCCCGCGGGGGGTCCGACGAGCAGTACTTC
TRBJ2-3	.	TRBD2	TRBV19	CASSMGRGDTDTQYF	TGTGCCAGTAGTATGGGGCGGGGGGACACAGATACGCAGTATTTT
TRBJ1-6	.	.	TRBV6-5	CASLPQGMNSPLHF	TGTGCCAGTCTACCCCAGGGTATGAATTCACCCCTCCACTTT
TRBJ1-2	.	.	TRBV6-5	CASSYSGSGGYTF	TGTGCCAGCAGTTACTCGGGGTCGGGAGGCTACACCTTC
TRBJ2-5	.	.	TRBV27	CASSLTVTYGEPQYF	TGTGCCAGCAGTTTAACGGTAACATACGGGGAACCCCAGTACTTC
TRBJ2-5	.	TRBD2	TRBV7-2	CASSLALAGEKRETQYF	TGTGCCAGCAGCTTAGCGTTAGCGGGGGAAAAGCGGGAGACCCAGTACTTC
TRBJ2-1	.	TRBD2	TRBV18	CASGGLAEYNEQFF	TGTGCCAGCGGGGGACTAGCGGAATACAATGAGCAGTTCTTC
TRBJ2-5	.	.	TRBV7-3	CASSLQGGTQYF	TGTGCCAGCAGCTTACAGGGCGGGACCCAGTACTTC
TRBJ1-6	.	.	TRBV19	CASGPYLSSYNSPLHF	TGTGCCAGTGGTCCTTACCTGAGCTCCTATAATTCACCCCTCCACTTT
TRBJ2-7	.	TRBD2	TRBV5-5	CASSSAGGSYEQYF	TGTGCCAGCAGCTCTGCGGGGGGATCCTACGAGCAGTACTTC
TRBJ2-3	once	TRBD2	TRBV29-1	CSVAAGGYSTDTQYF	TGCAGCGTTGCGGCGGGGGGCTACAGCACAGATACGCAGTATTTT
TRBJ1-5	.	.	TRBV5-6	CASSPGQSQPQHF	TGTGCCAGCAGCCCCGGACAGTCTCAGCCCCAGCATTTT
TRBJ1-6	.	.	TRBV5-1	CASSLVLVAGNSPLHF	TGCGCCAGCAGCTTGGTATTGGTGGCTGGTAATTCACCCCTCCACTTT
TRBJ1-5	.	TRBD1	TRBV5-1	CASSLDGTGHNQPQHF	TGCGCCAGCAGCTTGGACGGGACAGGGCACAATCAGCCCCAGCATTTT
TRBJ2-5	.	TRBD1	TRBV7-8	CASSSDRGHGETQYF	TGTGCCAGCAGCTCGGACAGGGGGCACGGGGAGACCCAGTACTTC
TRBJ2-3	.	.	TRBV4-2	CASSQASGVSTDTQYF	TGTGCCAGCAGCCAGGCCTCGGGGGTTAGCACAGATACGCAGTATTTT
TRBJ1-6	once	TRBD1	TRBV7-9	CASSLRQGPPNSPLHF	TGTGCCAGCAGCTTAAGACAGGGGCCCCCTAATTCACCCCTCCACTTT
TRBJ1-5	few	TRBD1	TRBV27	CASGPGTGSNQPQHF	TGTGCCAGCGGACCCGGGACAGGAAGCAATCAGCCCCAGCATTTT
TRBJ1-3	.	.	TRBV10-3	CAIYTRSVLIGPQGEYTIYF	TGTGCCATCTACACTCGCTCTGTTTTGATCGGGCCACAGGGAGAATACACCATATATTTT
TRBJ2-5	.	TRBD2	TRBV14	CASSPVAGRQETQYF	TGTGCCAGCAGCCCCGTAGCGGGTAGACAAGAGACCCAGTACTTC
TRBJ1-3	.	.	TRBV6-5	CASSRQGSSGNTIYF	TGTGCCAGCAGTCGTCAGGGTTCCTCTGGAAACACCATATATTTT
TRBJ1-2	.	TRBD1	TRBV7-3	CASSVEQGDYGYTF	TGTGCCAGCAGCGTCGAACAGGGGGACTATGGCTACACCTTC
TRBJ2-7	.	TRBD2	TRBV10-1	CASSDFSHPGGGEQYF	TGCGCCAGCAGTGACTTCTCACACCCCGGGGGGGGCGAGCAGTACTTC
TRBJ1-1	.	TRBD1	TRBV27	CASRDRDRMMNTEAFF	TGTGCCAGCAGAGATCGGGACAGAATGATGAACACTGAAGCTTTCTTT
TRBJ2-5	.	.	TRBV27	CASSQLGGPETQYF	TGTGCCAGCAGCCAACTGGGCGGGCCCGAGACCCAGTACTTC
TRBJ2-3	.	TRBD2	TRBV5-8	CASRGLAGISTDTQYF	TGTGCCAGCCGAGGACTAGCGGGGATTAGCACAGATACGCAGTATTTT
TRBJ1-1	.	TRBD1	TRBV5-1	CASRKNTGTGKTEAFF	TGCGCCAGCCGAAAAAACACCGGGACAGGGAAGACTGAAGCTTTCTTT
TRBJ1-2	.	.	TRBV2	CASSETGSYGYTF	TGTGCCAGCAGTGAGACGGGGAGCTATGGCTACACCTTC
TRBJ2-5	.	.	TRBV5-1	CASSSSMGLTGESQYF	TGCGCCAGCAGCTCAAGTATGGGACTGACCGGGGAGAGCCAGTACTTC